Listed below are T cell receptor beta chains from one sample, sequenced in a study of OX40 agonist ivuxolimab in advanced cancers. Only in-frame clones appear in the TCRdb table, and some are missing; sequencing was by immunoSEQ multiplex PCR. The sample yields some 96,000 clones, less than 95% seen once. This material consisted of CD4+ or CD8+ T cells sorted from blood, taken in a trial of the OX40 agonist ivuxolimab. These receptors all come from an adult with an advanced solid tumor such as melanoma, head and neck, liver or kidney cancer. Each CDR3 is given with its conserved first and last residue. D genes are given only for firm matches. The listing skips clone size in some rows; elsewhere it reads once, few, many or a size class.

D: -; J: TRBJ2-3; V: TRBV2; size: -; CDR3: CASERRGGDTQYF; DNA: TGTGCCAGCGAACGTCGAGGGGGAGATACGCAGTATTTT
D: TRBD1; J: TRBJ2-2; V: TRBV27; size: -; CDR3: CASREDRVGTGELFF; DNA: TGTGCCAGCAGGGAAGACAGGGTAGGCACCGGGGAGCTGTTTTTT
D: -; J: TRBJ2-3; V: TRBV7-2; size: -; CDR3: CASSFRGNEVDTQYF; DNA: TGTGCCAGCAGCTTCCGGGGCAATGAAGTCGATACGCAGTATTTT
D: -; J: TRBJ1-2; V: TRBV10-3; size: -; CDR3: CAISELGGRIGYTF; DNA: TGTGCCATCAGTGAGTTGGGGGGGCGTATTGGCTACACCTTC
D: TRBD1; J: TRBJ1-2; V: TRBV19; size: -; CDR3: CASTPDRGGYGYTF; DNA: TGTGCCAGTACCCCGGACAGGGGAGGCTATGGCTACACCTTC
D: -; J: TRBJ2-5; V: TRBV28; size: -; CDR3: CASSLSPPRETQYF; DNA: TGTGCCAGCAGTTTAAGTCCCCCGAGGGAGACCCAGTACTTC
D: TRBD1; J: TRBJ2-1; V: TRBV6-6; size: -; CDR3: CASSTTGNNEQFF; DNA: TGTGCCAGCAGTACGACAGGGAACAATGAGCAGTTCTTC
D: -; J: TRBJ1-2; V: TRBV5-6; size: -; CDR3: CASSLWQILWGYTF; DNA: TGTGCCAGCAGCTTGTGGCAGATTCTGTGGGGCTACACCTTC
D: TRBD1; J: TRBJ2-5; V: TRBV18; size: -; CDR3: CASSPDQGVGETQYF; DNA: TGTGCCAGCTCACCCGACCAGGGGGTCGGAGAGACCCAGTACTTC
D: TRBD2; J: TRBJ2-1; V: TRBV29-1; size: -; CDR3: CSVDRGSSSYNEQFF; DNA: TGCAGCGTTGACCGCGGGAGCAGCTCCTACAATGAGCAGTTCTTC
D: -; J: TRBJ2-7; V: TRBV6-1; size: -; CDR3: CASSELGTSPYEQYF; DNA: TGTGCCAGCAGTGAACTAGGGACCTCTCCCTACGAGCAGTACTTC
D: TRBD2; J: TRBJ2-2; V: TRBV4-2; size: -; CDR3: CASSIAGSPGELFF; DNA: TGTGCCAGCAGCATAGCGGGAAGCCCCGGGGAGCTGTTTTTT
D: -; J: TRBJ2-1; V: TRBV6-5; size: -; CDR3: CASRRTDVYNEQFF; DNA: TGTGCCAGCAGGCGGACTGATGTCTACAATGAGCAGTTCTTC
D: -; J: TRBJ2-1; V: TRBV29-1; size: -; CDR3: CSVVFRVGEQFF; DNA: TGCAGCGTTGTATTTAGAGTGGGTGAGCAGTTCTTC
D: -; J: TRBJ2-7; V: TRBV19; size: -; CDR3: CASSIRGGDEQYF; DNA: TGTGCCAGTAGTATTCGAGGGGGAGACGAGCAGTACTTC
D: -; J: TRBJ2-7; V: TRBV7-2; size: -; CDR3: CASSDGPVQQYF; DNA: TGTGCCAGCAGTGACGGCCCCGTACAGCAGTACTTC
D: TRBD1; J: TRBJ1-1; V: TRBV7-8; size: -; CDR3: CASSLVTGGFMNTEAFF; DNA: TGTGCCAGCAGCTTAGTAACAGGGGGCTTTATGAACACTGAAGCTTTCTTT
D: -; J: TRBJ2-3; V: TRBV11-3; size: -; CDR3: CASSLSSRDTQYF; DNA: TGTGCCAGCAGCTTAAGTAGCAGAGATACGCAGTATTTT
D: -; J: TRBJ2-3; V: TRBV6-5; size: -; CDR3: CASTQTGRADTQYF; DNA: TGTGCCAGCACCCAGACAGGGAGGGCAGATACGCAGTATTTT
D: -; J: TRBJ2-1; V: TRBV30; size: -; CDR3: CAWSVGAGYNEQFF; DNA: TGTGCCTGGAGCGTGGGGGCTGGCTACAATGAGCAGTTCTTC
D: -; J: TRBJ1-5; V: TRBV2; size: -; CDR3: CASRKSHTQPQHF; DNA: TGTGCCAGCAGGAAATCTCACACTCAGCCCCAGCATTTT
D: -; J: TRBJ1-1; V: TRBV2; size: -; CDR3: CASSDTGYPFF; DNA: TGTGCCAGCAGTGATACTGGGTATCCTTTCTTT
D: -; J: TRBJ1-4; V: TRBV21-1; size: -; CDR3: CASRRDTEKLFF; DNA: TGTGCCAGCAGAAGGGATACTGAAAAACTGTTTTTT
D: -; J: TRBJ2-2; V: TRBV18; size: -; CDR3: CASSKEAGTNTGELFF; DNA: TGTGCCAGCTCCAAAGAGGCGGGAACGAACACCGGGGAGCTGTTTTTT
D: TRBD1; J: TRBJ2-2; V: TRBV7-9; size: -; CDR3: CASSSPETGGKDTGELFF; DNA: TGTGCCAGCAGCTCGCCGGAGACAGGGGGAAAGGACACCGGGGAGCTGTTTTTT
D: -; J: TRBJ1-1; V: TRBV18; size: -; CDR3: CASSPYLNKNTEAFF; DNA: TGTGCCAGCTCACCATATCTGAACAAAAACACTGAAGCTTTCTTT
D: -; J: TRBJ2-1; V: TRBV5-1; size: -; CDR3: CASKLDSEQFF; DNA: TGCGCCAGCAAACTGGACTCGGAGCAGTTCTTC
D: -; J: TRBJ2-1; V: TRBV7-2; size: -; CDR3: CASSRDLLVVRNEQFF; DNA: TGTGCCAGCAGCCGAGATCTTTTGGTGGTTCGGAATGAGCAGTTCTTC
D: -; J: TRBJ1-5; V: TRBV28; size: once; CDR3: CASSFWVSNQPQHF; DNA: TGTGCCAGCAGTTTTTGGGTTAGCAATCAGCCCCAGCATTTT
D: -; J: TRBJ2-7; V: TRBV27; size: -; CDR3: CASSSKTDSYEQYF; DNA: TGTGCCAGCAGTTCGAAGACAGACTCCTACGAGCAGTACTTC
D: -; J: TRBJ2-3; V: TRBV11-2; size: once; CDR3: CASSLVSGTSTDTQYF; DNA: TGTGCCAGCAGCTTAGTATCCGGGACTAGCACAGATACGCAGTATTTT
D: -; J: TRBJ2-7; V: TRBV28; size: -; CDR3: CASRGRTYEQYF; DNA: TGTGCCAGCAGGGGACGGACCTACGAGCAGTACTTC
D: -; J: TRBJ1-2; V: TRBV7-9; size: -; CDR3: CASSLSGRTSYGYTF; DNA: TGTGCCAGCAGCTTATCCGGACGGACCTCCTATGGCTACACCTTC
D: -; J: TRBJ2-3; V: TRBV30; size: -; CDR3: CAWSPAGADTQYF; DNA: TGTGCCTGGAGTCCTGCGGGGGCGGATACGCAGTATTTT
D: -; J: TRBJ1-5; V: TRBV5-6; size: -; CDR3: CASSSQQGGNQPQHF; DNA: TGTGCCAGCAGCTCGCAGCAGGGTGGCAATCAGCCCCAGCATTTT
D: -; J: TRBJ1-5; V: TRBV4-1; size: -; CDR3: CASSQEGLSGQPQHF; DNA: TGCGCCAGCAGCCAAGAAGGTCTTTCAGGGCAGCCCCAGCATTTT
D: -; J: TRBJ2-3; V: TRBV19; size: -; CDR3: CASSQDYETDTQYF; DNA: TGTGCCAGTAGTCAGGACTACGAAACAGATACGCAGTATTTT
D: -; J: TRBJ2-1; V: TRBV21-1; size: -; CDR3: CASSKAAVHPQFF; DNA: TGTGCCAGCAGCAAAGCGGCGGTTCACCCGCAGTTCTTC
D: TRBD2; J: TRBJ2-1; V: TRBV6-6; size: -; CDR3: CASSYSLAGFGEQFF; DNA: TGTGCCAGCAGTTACTCTCTAGCGGGCTTCGGTGAGCAGTTCTTC
D: -; J: TRBJ1-2; V: TRBV2; size: -; CDR3: CASSVGGSVGYTF; DNA: TGTGCCAGCAGTGTTGGGGGTTCGGTTGGCTACACCTTC